These T cell receptor beta chains were read from a single sample in a study of blood T cell repertoires in COVID-19. The protocol was immunoSEQ multiplex PCR, while the TCRdb copy is restricted to in-frame clones and leaves out a portion. The table shows about 95,000 clones, with roughly 89% occurring only once. Sequencing was carried out using peripheral blood. These receptors all stem from a man in his 60s with COVID-19, enrolled during active disease. Each CDR3 is given with its conserved first and last residue. The order of the fields is J gene, V gene, clone size, D gene, CDR3 protein, CDR3 DNA. A D gene is named only where the DNA matches it firmly. Rows may omit the clone size; those that give it use once, few, many or a size class.

J gene: TRBJ2-5
V gene: TRBV7-2
clone size: -
D gene: TRBD2
CDR3 protein: CASSLYGTSDRQQETQYF
CDR3 DNA: TGTGCCAGCAGCTTATATGGGACTAGCGATCGGCAACAAGAGACCCAGTACTTC

J gene: TRBJ1-5
V gene: TRBV4-2
clone size: -
D gene: -
CDR3 protein: CASSQDRRDGNQPQHF
CDR3 DNA: TGTGCCAGCAGCCAAGATAGGCGGGACGGTAATCAGCCCCAGCATTTT

J gene: TRBJ1-1
V gene: TRBV19
clone size: once
D gene: TRBD1
CDR3 protein: CASKGQRNTEAFF
CDR3 DNA: TGTGCCAGTAAGGGACAGAGGAACACTGAAGCTTTCTTT

J gene: TRBJ2-7
V gene: TRBV14
clone size: -
D gene: TRBD2
CDR3 protein: CASSQGWTSGRAGEQYF
CDR3 DNA: TGTGCCAGCAGCCAGGGTTGGACTAGCGGGAGGGCGGGTGAGCAGTACTTC

J gene: TRBJ1-2
V gene: TRBV18
clone size: -
D gene: -
CDR3 protein: CASSPTGYGYTF
CDR3 DNA: TGTGCCAGCTCACCAACAGGCTATGGCTACACCTTC

J gene: TRBJ2-7
V gene: TRBV5-4
clone size: -
D gene: TRBD2
CDR3 protein: CASSPGLAGEYEQYF
CDR3 DNA: TGTGCCAGCAGCCCCGGGCTAGCGGGAGAGTACGAGCAGTACTTC

J gene: TRBJ1-3
V gene: TRBV6-5
clone size: -
D gene: TRBD1
CDR3 protein: CASSRTGPGNTIYF
CDR3 DNA: TGTGCCAGCAGTCGGACAGGGCCTGGAAACACCATATATTTT

J gene: TRBJ2-2
V gene: TRBV4-1
clone size: -
D gene: -
CDR3 protein: CASSQELAGRRELFF
CDR3 DNA: TGCGCCAGCAGCCAAGAACTAGCAGGAAGGAGGGAGCTGTTTTTT

J gene: TRBJ1-4
V gene: TRBV7-3
clone size: -
D gene: -
CDR3 protein: CASSPTGTPNEKLFF
CDR3 DNA: TGTGCCAGCAGCCCTACCGGGACACCAAATGAAAAACTGTTTTTT

J gene: TRBJ2-3
V gene: TRBV11-2
clone size: -
D gene: -
CDR3 protein: CASSFRAARGSTDTQYF
CDR3 DNA: TGTGCCAGCAGCTTTAGGGCCGCCCGGGGGAGCACAGATACGCAGTATTTT